The 32 T cell receptor beta chains below were found in one sample sequenced in a study of Ad26.COV2.S vaccination and SARS-CoV-2 variants. The protocol was immunoSEQ multiplex PCR, while the TCRdb copy is restricted to in-frame clones and leaves out a portion. The table includes 43,000 or so clones, approximately 80% detected once. This sample comprised peripheral blood, obtained after recovery from COVID-19. These receptors were taken from a human donor who had recovered from COVID-19.

V is TRBV5-8 and J is TRBJ2-2, with 11 bases identical to TRBD2. This CDR3 contains 19 residues. Germline V gene sequence: CDR1 SGHTS, CDR2 YDEGEE. V lost 0 bases, J lost 6 bases, and 13 bases stayed unmatched. The CDR3 sequence: CASSLVILLAGDRSGELFF. CDR3 DNA sequence: TGTGCCAGCAGCTTGGTTATATTACTAGCGGGAGATCGCTCCGGGGAGCTGTTTTTT. Based on the CDR3 plus reference TRBV5-8 and TRBJ2-2, the full variable domain is EAGVTQSPTHLIKTRGQQATLRCSPISGHTSVYWYQQALGLGLQFLLWYDEGEERNRGNFPPRFSGRQFPNYSSELNVNALELEDSALYLCASSLVILLAGDRSGELFFGEGSRLTVL.

The chain couples TRBV5-1 to TRBJ1-1; tentative D call: TRBD1 (6 bases). CDR1 is SGHRS and CDR2 is YFSETQ in the germline V gene. The CDR3 sequence is 13 residues long. With 3 bases removed from V and 7 bases from J, the gap between germline ends came to 13 bases. This CDR3 is CASSWVLGGEAFF. The CDR3 region has the DNA TGCGCCAGCAGCTGGGTTCTAGGGGGTGAAGCTTTCTTT. Together with reference TRBV5-1 and TRBJ1-1, the CDR3 gives the full variable domain: KAGVTQTPRYLIKTRGQQVTLSCSPISGHRSVSWYQQTPGQGLQFLFEYFSETQRNKGNFPGRFSGRQFSNSRSEMNVSTLELGDSALYLCASSWVLGGEAFFGQGTRLTVV.

The chain is built from TRBV5-1 and TRBJ1-2; no reliable D call. The CDR3 length is 14 residues. Germline CDR1 is SGHRS and CDR2 is YFSETQ. V gave up 1 base and J gave up 4 bases, with 11 bases separating them. CDR3: CASSLQAELYGYTF. CDR3 DNA: TGCGCCAGCAGCTTGCAGGCAGAACTCTATGGCTACACCTTC. Variable domain in full (rest from reference TRBV5-1 and TRBJ1-2): KAGVTQTPRYLIKTRGQQVTLSCSPISGHRSVSWYQQTPGQGLQFLFEYFSETQRNKGNFPGRFSGRQFSNSRSEMNVSTLELGDSALYLCASSLQAELYGYTFGSGTRLTVV.

The chain couples TRBV10-3 to TRBJ1-2; 8 bases match TRBD1. The CDR3 covers 18 residues. CDR1 and CDR2 from the germline V gene are ENHRY and SYGVKD. V trimming: 6 bases; J trimming: 3 bases; junction bases outside the gene matches: 18. DNA of the CDR3: TGTGCCATCAGCTCACTTACAGGGGGGAGGTTTTCCTACTATGGCTACACCTTC. Residues: CAISSLTGGRFSYYGYTF.

V gene TRBV5-6 combines with J gene TRBJ1-1; no clear D. Germline V gene sequence: CDR1 SGHDT, CDR2 YYEEEE. The length of the CDR3 is 15 residues. Trimming removed 1 base at V and 1 base at J, with 11 bases between. CDR3 coding DNA: TGTGCCAGCAGCTTGAACCCGGGCTGGAACACTGAAGCTTTCTTT. Residues: CASSLNPGWNTEAFF.

V usage is TRBV19 and J usage is TRBJ2-7; D gene uncertain. The germline V and J ends were trimmed by 6 bases and 5 bases, with 8 bases remaining between them. Per germline, CDR1 LNHDA and CDR2 SQIVND (reference sequence). The CDR3 spans 11 residues. CDR3 in amino acids: CASRKGDEQYF. Here the CDR3 DNA reads TGTGCCAGTAGGAAAGGCGACGAGCAGTACTTC.

The chain has TRBV13 and TRBJ1-4, with 8 positions matching TRBD1. Germline CDR1 is PRHDT and CDR2 is FYEKMQ (reference sequence). V lost 5 bases to trimming and J lost 5 bases; unmatched junction nucleotides: 4. This CDR3 is 14 amino acids long. The CDR3 is CASSRGQENEKLFF. In nucleotides, the CDR3 is TGTGCCAGCAGCCGGGGACAGGAGAATGAAAAACTGTTTTTT.

This chain uses TRBV4-1 with TRBJ2-7; TRBD1 agrees at 7 bases. Germline-derived CDR1 and CDR2 are MGHRA and YSYEKL. The CDR3 runs 13 residues. V shed 11 bases, J shed 6 bases, and the junction held 13 bases outside the gene matches. As DNA, the CDR3 is TGCGCCCCCAGCCCCCAGGGGGTGGGCGAGCAGTACTTC. It encodes CAPSPQGVGEQYF.

The count of this clone is one. The V and J genes are TRBV27 and TRBJ2-3; a possible D gene is TRBD2 (6 bases). The CDR3 totals 17 residues. Trimming shortened V by 5 bases and J by 8 bases, and 26 bases separated the two germline ends. Germline V gene lookup returns CDR1 MNHEY and CDR2 SMNVEV (reference sequence). Here the CDR3 DNA reads TGTGCCAGCAGTCCCTTAACACTAGCTCCACAGATCGGTACGCAGTATTTT. Translated: CASSPLTLAPQIGTQYF.

V and J are TRBV27 and TRBJ1-2; maybe TRBD1 (6 bases). CDR1 and CDR2 from the germline V gene are MNHEY and SMNVEV (reference sequence). CDR3 length: 15 residues. V lost 4 bases and J 4 bases, leaving 16 bases between the germline ends. The DNA for the CDR3 is TGTGCCAGCAGTTCCAAACCGGGACACTTCTATGGCTACACCTTC. The encoded protein is CASSSKPGHFYGYTF.

V gene TRBV10-3 combines with J gene TRBJ1-1, with TRBD1 identical over 8 bases. Losses at the gene ends were 10 bases for V and 6 bases for J; bases not matched to a gene: 16. Germline CDR1 reads ENHRY; CDR2 reads SYGVKD. CDR3 length: 15 amino acids. The CDR3 coding sequence is TGTGCCACCGAGGCTAGGGCAGGGGGCGACGCTGAAGCTTTCTTT. Protein product: CATEARAGGDAEAFF.

The genes are TRBV27 and TRBJ2-3; 7 bases line up with TRBD2. The CDR3 runs 15 residues. Germline trimming cut 2 bases from V and 5 bases from J; bases unmatched to any gene: 7. The V gene's germline CDR1 is MNHEY and CDR2 SMNVEV (reference sequence). DNA for the CDR3: TGTGCCAGCAGTTTAGGTAGACTAGCCGTAGATACGCAGTATTTT. Its protein product is CASSLGRLAVDTQYF.

Here the CDR3 reads CASSHPPRQTWSTF. CDR3 DNA: TGTGCCAGCAGTCACCCCCCGAGGCAGACTTGGAGCACCTTC. The chain uses TRBV6-6 and TRBJ1-2; unclear D gene. The V end lost 5 bases, the J end lost 13 bases, and 23 bases lay between the germline ends. Germline V gene data show CDR1 as MNHNY and CDR2 as SVGAGI (reference sequence). CDR3 length: 14 amino acids.

This chain uses TRBV14 with TRBJ1-6; D not certain. V dropped 2 bases and J dropped 7 bases, with 12 bases sitting between them. In germline, CDR1 is SGHDN, CDR2 FVKESK. This CDR3 spans 15 amino acids. The CDR3 coding sequence is TGTGCCAGCAGCCAAATGACGGGAACCAATTCACCCCTCCACTTT. Amino acids: CASSQMTGTNSPLHF.

V and J are TRBV4-1 and TRBJ2-3; 10 positions match TRBD2. Germline V gives CDR1 MGHRA, CDR2 YSYEKL. CDR3 length: 16 residues. The J segment lost 1 base and the V segment lost 4 bases, leaving 5 bases of the junction unmatched. CDR3 in DNA: TGCGCCAGCAGCCGGAATAGCGGGGGGCGCACAGATACGCAGTATTTT. This encodes CASSRNSGGRTDTQYF.

This clone was picked up one time. The chain joins TRBV2 to TRBJ1-2, with unresolved D. V lost 6 bases and J lost 7, with 15 bases in between. Looked up from germline, CDR1 is SNHLY and CDR2 is FYNNEI. The CDR3 length is 13 residues. The CDR3 sequence is CASSIRSAGGYTF. DNA for the CDR3: TGTGCCAGCAGCATTCGGTCGGCCGGTGGCTACACCTTC.

In DNA, the CDR3 is TGTGCCAGCAGCGTGACCGGGCCATCCTATGGCTACACCTTC. This codes for CASSVTGPSYGYTF. The V gene is TRBV11-2, the J gene TRBJ1-2; D is ambiguous. Germline CDR1 and CDR2: SGHAT and FQNNGV. V shed 5 bases and J shed 4 bases, with 14 bases lying between them. There are 14 residues in the CDR3.

The CDR3 protein is CASTKDSNYGYTF. CDR3 sequence (DNA): TGTGCCAGCACCAAGGACAGTAACTATGGCTACACCTTC. The rearrangement joins TRBV9 to TRBJ1-2, with D tentatively TRBD1 (6 bases). Germline V gene lookup returns CDR1 SGDLS and CDR2 YYNGEE. The CDR3 is 13 amino acids. V was cut by 6 bases and J by 1 base, with 10 bases left in between.

This CDR3 reads CASSVAFRGRDSTGELFF. For the CDR3, the DNA is TGTGCCAGCAGCGTAGCTTTTAGAGGGAGAGACAGCACCGGGGAGCTGTTTTTT. This chain joins TRBV9 and TRBJ2-2; D is possibly TRBD1 or TRBD2 (5 bases each). Per germline, CDR1 SGDLS and CDR2 YYNGEE. Trimming pared 0 bases from V and 4 bases from J, leaving 19 bases between. The CDR3 totals 18 residues.

The chain employs TRBV2 and TRBJ1-1; D is ambiguous. The CDR3 has 15 residues. Trimming removed 4 bases from V and 5 bases from J, with 17 bases in between. Germline V gives CDR1 SNHLY, CDR2 FYNNEI. In nucleotides, the CDR3 is TGTGCCAGCAGTGCCGTCTTTAGCGGCGAGACTGAAGCTTTCTTT. Encoded protein: CASSAVFSGETEAFF.

The rearrangement uses TRBV4-1 and TRBJ2-1, with D possibly matching TRBD1 (6 bases). Germline loops: CDR1 MGHRA, CDR2 YSYEKL. V gave up 4 bases and J gave up 0 bases, with 16 bases separating them. This CDR3 contains 17 residues. This CDR3 reads CASSPPGAQGSYNEQFF. CDR3 coding DNA: TGCGCCAGCAGCCCCCCTGGAGCACAGGGCTCCTACAATGAGCAGTTCTTC.

The chain has TRBV19 and TRBJ2-7; tentative D call: TRBD1 (5 bases). The CDR3 has 16 amino acids. With 5 bases removed from V and 1 base from J, the gap between germline ends came to 18 bases. Germline CDR1 is LNHDA and CDR2 is SQIVND (reference sequence). The DNA for the CDR3 is TGTGCCAGTAGTGCGACCCCCCTGACAGTATCCTACGAGCAGTACTTC. It yields the protein CASSATPLTVSYEQYF.

The chain uses TRBV29-1 and TRBJ1-2; TRBD1 matches at 8 bases. V lost 4 bases to trimming and J lost 8 bases; unmatched junction nucleotides: 9. This CDR3 contains 13 residues. Germline V gene data show CDR1 as SQVTM and CDR2 as ANQGSEA. This CDR3 is CSVGGQGAVGYTF. CDR3 nucleotides: TGCAGCGTTGGAGGGCAGGGGGCTGTCGGCTACACCTTC.

This chain uses TRBV18 with TRBJ2-2; D gene unclear. CDR3 length: 13 residues. The germline gives CDR1 KGHSH, CDR2 LQKENI. The V and J ends lost 3 bases and 13 bases respectively, with 15 bases between them. The CDR3 sequence is CASSPNLDGRLFF. The CDR3 DNA reads TGTGCCAGCTCACCGAACTTGGACGGGCGGCTGTTTTTT.

The CDR3 spells CASSPPGTSRDTEAFF. CDR3 nucleotides: TGTGCCAGCAGCCCACCGGGGACGTCCAGGGACACTGAAGCTTTCTTT. This chain links TRBV7-2 with TRBJ1-1; perhaps TRBD1 as D (5 bases). The CDR3 contains 16 residues. Germline assignment: CDR1 SGHTA and CDR2 FQGNSA. Trimming took 5 bases from V and 3 from J, leaving 19 bases between them.

V usage is TRBV5-8 and J usage is TRBJ1-4; TRBD1 matches 11 bases. Germline V CDR1 and CDR2: SGHTS, YDEGEE. The length of the CDR3 is 16 residues. V lost 9 bases and J lost 5; bases outside the gene matches: 12. CDR3 residues: CATYPGTGGANEKLFF. The CDR3 DNA sequence: TGTGCCACCTATCCCGGGACAGGGGGGGCGAATGAAAAACTGTTTTTT.

The rearrangement uses TRBV10-2 and TRBJ1-4, with D unclear. Germline loops: CDR1 WSHSY, CDR2 SAAADI. V was shortened by 4 bases and J by 8 bases, with 14 bases between the two germline ends. CDR3 length: 14 residues. The CDR3: CASSGRAEGEKLFF. The CDR3 nucleotides read TGCGCCAGCAGTGGGAGGGCTGAGGGAGAAAAACTGTTTTTT.

V usage is TRBV2 and J usage is TRBJ1-5; 7 bases are shared with TRBD1. CDR3 size: 15 residues. After removal of 1 base from V and 5 bases from J, the junction contained 5 bases not matched to a gene. Germline loops: CDR1 SNHLY, CDR2 FYNNEI. CDR3 bases: TGTGCCAGCAGTGAAGAATACAGGGGCGATCAGCCCCAGCATTTT. Translation gives CASSEEYRGDQPQHF.

The J gene is TRBJ2-1, the V gene TRBV20-1; D unresolved. The CDR3 has 11 residues. V was shortened by 5 bases and J by 2 bases, with 4 bases between the two germline ends. Germline V gives CDR1 DFQATT, CDR2 SNEGSKA (reference sequence). As DNA, the CDR3 is TGCAGTGCTGGACCCTACAATGAGCAGTTCTTC. Translation gives CSAGPYNEQFF.

The rearrangement joins TRBV28 to TRBJ2-7, with TRBD1 matching over 9 bases. CDR1 and CDR2 from the germline V gene are MDHEN and SYDVKM. The CDR3 is 15 residues long. V lost 5 bases and J lost 2; bases outside the gene matches: 7. The CDR3 bases are TGTGCCAGCAGTCCCTCCGGGACAGGGACCTACGAGCAGTACTTC. Protein: CASSPSGTGTYEQYF.

The rearrangement links TRBV28 to TRBJ1-3; D not certain. Trimming removed 9 bases from V and 3 bases from J, with 12 bases in between. Germline lookup yields CDR1 MDHEN and CDR2 SYDVKM. This CDR3 has 13 residues. CDR3 protein: CASQTFGGNTIYF. The CDR3 region has the DNA TGTGCCAGTCAGACATTTGGTGGAAACACCATATATTTT.

CDR3 in DNA: TGTGCCAGCAGTTTTCCGGGACAGTCGTCACCCCTCCACTTT. It yields the protein CASSFPGQSSPLHF. The chain joins TRBV6-5 to TRBJ1-6; the match to TRBD1 covers 7 bases. The length of the CDR3 is 14 residues. V dropped 4 bases and J dropped 10; count of bases not matched to a gene: 7. Germline lookup yields CDR1 MNHEY and CDR2 SVGAGI.